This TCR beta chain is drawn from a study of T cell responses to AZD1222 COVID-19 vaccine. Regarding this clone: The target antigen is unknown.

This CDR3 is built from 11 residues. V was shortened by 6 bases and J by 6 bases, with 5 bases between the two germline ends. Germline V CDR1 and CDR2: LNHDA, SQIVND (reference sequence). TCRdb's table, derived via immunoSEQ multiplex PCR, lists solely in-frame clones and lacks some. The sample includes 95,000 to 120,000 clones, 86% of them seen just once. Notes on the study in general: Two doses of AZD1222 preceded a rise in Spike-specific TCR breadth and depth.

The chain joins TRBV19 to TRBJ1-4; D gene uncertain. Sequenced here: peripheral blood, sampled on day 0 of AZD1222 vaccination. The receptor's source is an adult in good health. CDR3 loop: CASRDYEKLFF. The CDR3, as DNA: TGTGCCAGTAGGGATTATGAAAAACTGTTTTTT.